The 13 T cell receptor beta chains below were found in one sample sequenced in a study of technical replicates of blood from several donors. Method: immunoSEQ multiplex PCR; TCRdb's copy keeps in-frame clones and lacks some. The table includes tens of thousands of clones, 95% to 98% detected once. Sequenced material: T cells isolated from PBMCs. The receptors derive from a human donor in good health.

The chain recombines TRBV11-3 with TRBJ1-4; TRBD1 matches 8 bases. Germline CDR1 is SGHNT and CDR2 is YENEEA. The CDR3 has 14 amino acids. V shed 5 bases and J 5 bases; nucleotides not matched to a gene: 4. This chain's CDR3 is CASSLRTGNEKLFF. CDR3 bases: TGTGCCAGCAGCCTTAGGACAGGGAATGAAAAACTGTTTTTT.

The chain is built from TRBV27 and TRBJ2-4, with a possible D match to TRBD1 (6 bases). The CDR3 is made up of 16 amino acids. The V gene's germline CDR1 is MNHEY and CDR2 SMNVEV (reference sequence). V was trimmed by 4 bases and J by 4 bases, leaving 17 bases between them. DNA of the CDR3: TGTGCCAGCAGTTCCAACGCTATCGACAGGAAAAACATTCAGTACTTC. This gives the protein CASSSNAIDRKNIQYF.

Points on this clone: At one of its ends the junction is not consistent with the germline gene, which may arise from a read error. The gene calls are TRBV5-6 and TRBJ1-1, with D perhaps TRBD1 (6 bases). CDR1 is SGHDT and CDR2 is YYEEEE in the germline V gene. This CDR3 is built from 16 residues. This chain's CDR3 is CASSLGRQALNSEAFF. CDR3 in DNA: TGTGCCAGCAGCTTGGGTCGACAGGCTCTGAACTCTGAAGCTTTCTTT.

The chain joins TRBV18 to TRBJ2-7, with a possible D match to TRBD1 (6 bases). Between the trimmed V and J ends, which lost 3 bases and 0 bases, there was a span of 9 bases. CDR3 length: 14 residues. Germline CDR1 and CDR2: KGHSH and LQKENI. The CDR3 here is CASSPRQDSYEQYF. CDR3 bases: TGTGCCAGCTCACCGCGACAGGACTCCTACGAGCAGTACTTC.

This clone was counted once. The chain couples TRBV29-1 to TRBJ1-2, with D possibly TRBD1 on 5 matching bases. Trimming cost V 3 bases and J 8 bases, with 10 bases left between them. This CDR3 spans 11 amino acids. Germline CDR1 and CDR2: SQVTM and ANQGSEA. CDR3 nucleotide sequence: TGCAGCGTTGAGTCCGGGGGGGGCTACACCTTC. It yields the protein CSVESGGGYTF. Variable domain in full (rest from reference TRBV29-1 and TRBJ1-2): SAVISQKPSRDICQRGTSLTIQCQVDSQVTMMFWYRQQPGQSLTLIATANQGSEATYESGFVIDKFPISRPNLTFSTLTVSNMSPEDSSIYLCSVESGGGYTFGSGTRLTVV.

The rearrangement joins TRBV7-3 to TRBJ2-1, with TRBD2 identical over 8 bases. CDR3 length: 17 amino acids. Germline V gives CDR1 SGHTA, CDR2 FQGTGA. Trimming took 8 bases from V and 0 from J; bases not matched to a gene: 12. The DNA for the CDR3 is TGTGCCAGCGCCGCGACTATAGCGGGGAGCTCCTACAATGAGCAGTTCTTC. Amino acid sequence: CASAATIAGSSYNEQFF.

The chain couples TRBV4-1 to TRBJ2-7; 8 nucleotides line up with TRBD1. Germline V gene lookup returns CDR1 MGHRA and CDR2 YSYEKL. Germline trimming cut 3 bases from V and 3 bases from J; bases unmatched to any gene: 10. The CDR3 spans 16 residues. CDR3 in amino acids: CASSHLGQGRGYEQYF. Written as DNA, the CDR3 is TGCGCCAGCAGCCATTTAGGACAGGGACGAGGCTACGAGCAGTACTTC.

The chain joins TRBV29-1 to TRBJ1-2; 12 bases are shared with TRBD1. V shed 4 bases and J 7 bases; nucleotides not matched to a gene: 7. CDR1 and CDR2 from the germline V gene are SQVTM and ANQGSEA. This CDR3 comprises 14 residues. Written as DNA, the CDR3 is TGCAGCGTTGGACCGGGACAGGGGGCGGGTGGCTACACCTTC. Its protein product is CSVGPGQGAGGYTF. Together with reference TRBV29-1 and TRBJ1-2, the CDR3 gives the full variable domain: SAVISQKPSRDICQRGTSLTIQCQVDSQVTMMFWYRQQPGQSLTLIATANQGSEATYESGFVIDKFPISRPNLTFSTLTVSNMSPEDSSIYLCSVGPGQGAGGYTFGSGTRLTVV.

The chain has TRBV7-2 and TRBJ2-3; D remains ambiguous. Trimming left V 1 base short and J 5 bases short, with 7 bases between. Germline loops: CDR1 SGHTA, CDR2 FQGNSA. The CDR3 length is 13 residues. The DNA for the CDR3 is TGTGCCAGCAGCTTAGTCTTGTTAGATACGCAGTATTTT. Amino acid sequence: CASSLVLLDTQYF.

The V and J genes are TRBV4-3 and TRBJ2-5, with D possibly being TRBD2 (6 bases). The ends were cut back, 0 bases at V and 4 bases at J, with 12 bases in the middle. Germline V gene data show CDR1 as LGHNA and CDR2 as YSLEER. This CDR3 contains 15 residues. CDR3 protein: CASSQERGGLETQYF. The CDR3 region has the DNA TGCGCCAGCAGCCAAGAAAGGGGAGGTCTAGAGACCCAGTACTTC.

V usage is TRBV6-5 and J usage is TRBJ2-7; 7 positions match TRBD1. CDR1 is MNHEY and CDR2 is SVGAGI in the germline V gene. The CDR3 covers 11 residues. V shed 3 bases, J shed 13 bases, and the junction held 6 bases outside the gene matches. CDR3 region: CASSYEGTVYF. CDR3 bases: TGTGCCAGCAGTTATGAGGGGACAGTTTACTTC.

This chain uses TRBV9 with TRBJ2-7; 12 bases fit TRBD2. CDR1 and CDR2 from the germline V gene are SGDLS and YYNGEE. The CDR3 consists of 16 residues. V gave up 0 bases and J gave up 5 bases; unmatched junction bases: 6. Here the CDR3 DNA reads TGTGCCAGCAGCGTAGGAAGACTAGCGGGAGTAAACGAGCAGTACTTC. This gives the protein CASSVGRLAGVNEQYF.

This clone was seen a single time. The CDR3 coding sequence is TGTGCCAGTAGTCCCCCGGACAGGGGGCCATTAAATCCATATGGCTACACCTTC. Translated: CASSPPDRGPLNPYGYTF. The rearrangement uses TRBV19 and TRBJ1-2, with 11 nucleotides matching TRBD1. The CDR3 sequence is 18 residues long. From germline, CDR1 is LNHDA and CDR2 SQIVND (reference sequence). The V segment lost 5 bases and the J segment 5 bases; nucleotides outside the gene matches: 16.